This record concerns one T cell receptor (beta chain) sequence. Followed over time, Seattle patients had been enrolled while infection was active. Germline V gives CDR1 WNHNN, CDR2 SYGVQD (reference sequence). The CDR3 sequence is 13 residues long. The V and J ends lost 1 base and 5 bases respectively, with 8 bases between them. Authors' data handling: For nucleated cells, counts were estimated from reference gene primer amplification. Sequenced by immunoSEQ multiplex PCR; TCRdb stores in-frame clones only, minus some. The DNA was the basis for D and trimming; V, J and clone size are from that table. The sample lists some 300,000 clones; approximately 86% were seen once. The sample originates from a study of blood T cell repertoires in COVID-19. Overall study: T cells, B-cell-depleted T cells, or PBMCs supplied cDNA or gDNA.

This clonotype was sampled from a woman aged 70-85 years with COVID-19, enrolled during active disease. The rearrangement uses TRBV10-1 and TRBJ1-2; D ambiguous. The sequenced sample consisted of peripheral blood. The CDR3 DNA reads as TGCGCCAGCAGTGAGTATCGGAGTTATGGCTACACCTTC. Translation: CASSEYRSYGYTF.